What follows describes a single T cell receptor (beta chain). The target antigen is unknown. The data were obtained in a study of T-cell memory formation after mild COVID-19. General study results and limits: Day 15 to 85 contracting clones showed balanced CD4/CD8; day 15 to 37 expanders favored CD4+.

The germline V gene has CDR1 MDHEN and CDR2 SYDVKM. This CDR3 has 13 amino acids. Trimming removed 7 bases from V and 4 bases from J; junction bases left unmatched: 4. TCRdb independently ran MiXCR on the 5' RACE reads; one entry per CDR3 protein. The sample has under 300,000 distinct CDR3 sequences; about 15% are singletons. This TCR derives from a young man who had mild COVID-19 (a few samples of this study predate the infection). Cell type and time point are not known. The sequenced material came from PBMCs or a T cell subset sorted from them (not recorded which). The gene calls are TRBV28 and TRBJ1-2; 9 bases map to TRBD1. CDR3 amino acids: CASKGQGVYGYTF. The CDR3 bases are TGTGCCAGCAAGGGACAGGGTGTCTATGGCTACACCTTC.